Listed below are T cell receptor beta chains from one sample, sequenced in a study of T-cell memory formation after mild COVID-19. TCRdb itself ran the 5' RACE reads through MiXCR, one entry per CDR3 protein. The profile shows fewer than 95,000 distinct CDR3 sequences, about 13% of them singletons. What was sequenced was PBMCs or a T cell subset sorted from them (not recorded which). The receptors were sampled from an adult woman who had mild COVID-19 (a few samples of this study predate the infection). Cell type and time point are not known. The CDR3 runs from the conserved cysteine through the conserved F or W. A D gene is named only where the DNA matches it firmly. The size of a clone is reported for some rows only, either as once, few or many, or as a class for expanded clones.

>TRBJ2-2|NA|TRBV27|many
CASSYGGPSGELFF
TGTGCCAGCAGTTACGGGGGGCCTTCCGGGGAGCTGTTTTTT
>TRBJ2-3|TRBD2|TRBV12-3/TRBV12-4|NA
CASSLFPSGSNLPTDTQYF
TGTGCCAGCAGTTTATTCCCTAGCGGGTCCAACCTTCCCACAGATACGCAGTATTTT
>TRBJ1-2|NA|TRBV7-8|few
CASATGYSGGYTF
TGTGCCAGCGCCACGGGGTATTCGGGTGGCTACACCTTC
>TRBJ2-1|NA|TRBV5-1|NA
CASSSPRDETSSYNEQFF
TGCGCCAGCAGCTCCCCACGGGACGAAACTAGCTCCTACAATGAGCAGTTCTTC
>TRBJ2-1|NA|TRBV15|few
CATSRDGLANYHESFF
TGTGCCACCAGCAGAGATGGGCTAGCGAACTACCATGAGTCGTTCTTC
>TRBJ2-5|NA|TRBV25-1|few
CASTRGGKETQYF
TGTGCCAGCACTAGGGGGGGAAAAGAGACCCAGTACTTC
>TRBJ2-5|TRBD1|TRBV11-2|few
CASSGTGGYGETQYF
TGTGCCAGCTCCGGGACAGGGGGTTATGGAGAGACCCAGTACTTC
>TRBJ2-1|TRBD2|TRBV29-1|few
CSVDLAGENEQFF
TGCAGCGTTGACCTAGCGGGAGAAAATGAGCAGTTCTTC
>TRBJ2-7|NA|TRBV7-8|few
CASSLGLQPGPTGDF
TGTGCCAGCAGCTTAGGACTCCAACCGGGACCCACCGGGGACTTC
>TRBJ2-5|TRBD2|TRBV7-9|NA
CASSLGLAGVGETQYF
TGTGCCAGCAGCTTGGGTCTAGCGGGAGTAGGAGAGACCCAGTACTTC
>TRBJ2-1|TRBD2|TRBV3-1|few
CASSQEERTGGLNEQFF
TGTGCCAGCAGCCAAGAGGAGAGGACGGGGGGACTCAATGAGCAGTTCTTC
>TRBJ1-2|TRBD1|TRBV12-3/TRBV12-4|NA
CASSSPWTGNGYTF
TGTGCCAGCAGTTCCCCATGGACAGGCAATGGCTACACCTTC
>TRBJ1-6|TRBD1|TRBV11-2|few
CASSLTGGSPLHF
TGTGCCAGCAGCCTGACAGGGGGGTCACCCCTCCACTTT
>TRBJ2-2|TRBD1|TRBV4-1|NA
CASSLGTGVTGELFF
TGCGCCAGCAGCCTCGGGACAGGGGTCACCGGGGAGCTGTTTTTT
>TRBJ1-4|NA|TRBV12-3/TRBV12-4|few
CASSSQADSLATNEKLFF
TGTGCCAGCAGTTCCCAAGCGGACAGCCTCGCAACTAATGAAAAACTGTTTTTT
>TRBJ2-1|NA|TRBV12-5|NA
CASGTGYNEQFF
TGTGCTAGTGGAACAGGGTACAATGAGCAGTTCTTC
>TRBJ1-2|NA|TRBV2|NA
CASSETRNYGYTF
TGTGCCAGCAGTGAGACGCGAAACTATGGCTACACCTTC
>TRBJ2-7|TRBD1|TRBV24-1|NA
CATSRDRDFSEQYF
TGTGCCACCTCCCGGGACAGGGATTTTTCCGAGCAGTACTTC
>TRBJ2-2|TRBD1|TRBV15|NA
CATSTKDRVGTGELFF
TGTGCCACCAGCACAAAGGACAGGGTGGGCACCGGGGAGCTGTTTTTT
>TRBJ2-1|NA|TRBV6-2/TRBV6-3|few
CASSYPRLEGEQFF
TGTGCCAGCAGTTACCCACGACTAGAGGGTGAGCAGTTCTTC
>TRBJ2-1|TRBD1|TRBV13|NA
CASGTGVAYNEQFF
TGTGCCAGCGGGACAGGGGTGGCCTACAATGAGCAGTTCTTC
>TRBJ2-3|NA|TRBV6-5|few
CASSYHRLGDTQYF
TGTGCCAGCAGTTACCACAGACTGGGGGATACGCAGTATTTT
>TRBJ2-2|NA|TRBV5-6|NA
CASSLRLITGELFF
TGTGCCAGCAGCCTCAGGTTGATTACCGGGGAGCTGTTTTTT
>TRBJ1-2|NA|TRBV4-1|NA
CASSQASGPNYGYTF
TGCGCCAGCAGCCAAGCCAGCGGTCCTAACTATGGCTACACCTTC
>TRBJ2-1|TRBD2|TRBV3-1|NA
CASSQDEGLAGGYDEQFF
TGTGCCAGCAGCCAAGATGAGGGACTAGCGGGAGGGTACGATGAGCAGTTCTTC
>TRBJ1-1|NA|TRBV7-9|NA
CASSSGLALNTEAFF
TGTGCCAGCAGCTCCGGACTGGCCTTGAACACTGAAGCTTTCTTT
>TRBJ1-1|NA|TRBV7-9|NA
CASSLEPNRALRSEAFF
TGTGCCAGCAGCCTTGAACCTAACCGTGCTTTAAGGTCTGAAGCTTTCTTT
>TRBJ1-3|NA|TRBV9|NA
CASSPEGFTGNTIYF
TGTGCCAGCAGCCCGGAGGGTTTCACTGGAAACACCATATATTTT
>TRBJ2-7|TRBD1|TRBV2|many
CASSEATGEVEQYF
TGTGCCAGCAGTGAGGCGACAGGGGAGGTCGAGCAGTACTTC
>TRBJ2-3|TRBD2|TRBV7-7|many
CASSVLAGGTDTQYF
TGTGCTAGCAGCGTGTTAGCGGGGGGCACAGATACGCAGTATTTT
>TRBJ2-3|NA|TRBV7-9|many
CASSPPPSHTQYF
TGTGCCAGCAGCCCCCCTCCCTCCCATACGCAGTATTTT
>TRBJ1-6|TRBD1|TRBV7-6|NA
CASSLGTGGGSPLHF
TGTGCCAGCAGCCTTGGGACAGGGGGGGGTTCACCCCTCCACTTT
>TRBJ1-2|NA|TRBV5-1|NA
CASSLDRVTEVYTF
TGCGCCAGCAGCTTGGACAGGGTCACGGAAGTCTACACCTTC
>TRBJ2-3|TRBD2|TRBV25-1|NA
CASSLSGVLTDTQYF
TGTGCCAGCAGTCTTAGCGGGGTACTCACAGATACGCAGTATTTT
>TRBJ2-7|NA|TRBV7-6|NA
CASSLVPDHYEQYF
TGTGCCAGCAGCTTAGTCCCCGACCACTACGAGCAGTACTTC
>TRBJ2-1|NA|TRBV5-5|NA
CASSLDEGSHEQFF
TGTGCCAGCAGCTTGGATGAAGGATCGCATGAGCAGTTCTTC
>TRBJ2-2|NA|TRBV12-3/TRBV12-4|NA
CASSFGGSTGELFF
TGTGCCAGCAGTTTCGGGGGTTCGACCGGGGAGCTGTTTTTT
>TRBJ2-7|NA|TRBV6-5|NA
CASTPVLWGSEQYF
TGTGCCAGCACCCCCGTCCTGTGGGGAAGCGAGCAGTACTTC